The clone carrying this TCR beta chain came up a few times. Its antigen is not identified. The sample originates from a study of cytotoxic CD8 clonotypes in ibrutinib-treated CLL. Study overall: Response was recorded as partial in roughly 24 patients and complete in 2; at median roughly 68 months, roughly 15 remained remitted and some 12 had progressed. Study-wide results and caveats: Private clonotypes, not public ones, expanded at ibrutinib response. Clonality increased at ibrutinib response and stayed stable in sustained remission. At progression, however, it fell back toward baseline. Sustained-remission and progressing patients diverged in sampling times.

Generated by immunoSEQ multiplex PCR, the TCRdb table keeps only in-frame clones and is missing some. The table lists hundreds of thousands of clones, 60% to 75% of them singletons, with just over 15% in the top ten. The germline CDR1 and CDR2 sequences are SEHNR and FQNEAQ (reference sequence). V shed 4 bases and J 0 bases; nucleotides not matched to a gene: 3. CDR3 size: 15 residues. The receptor comes from a human donor with chronic lymphocytic leukemia. The sequencing used PBMCs, collected after 24 months of ibrutinib treatment. The rearrangement links TRBV7-9 to TRBJ2-5; TRBD2 matches at 9 bases. The CDR3, as DNA: TGTGCCAGCAGCTACAGCGGGAGGAACCAAGAGACCCAGTACTTC. It is translated as CASSYSGRNQETQYF.